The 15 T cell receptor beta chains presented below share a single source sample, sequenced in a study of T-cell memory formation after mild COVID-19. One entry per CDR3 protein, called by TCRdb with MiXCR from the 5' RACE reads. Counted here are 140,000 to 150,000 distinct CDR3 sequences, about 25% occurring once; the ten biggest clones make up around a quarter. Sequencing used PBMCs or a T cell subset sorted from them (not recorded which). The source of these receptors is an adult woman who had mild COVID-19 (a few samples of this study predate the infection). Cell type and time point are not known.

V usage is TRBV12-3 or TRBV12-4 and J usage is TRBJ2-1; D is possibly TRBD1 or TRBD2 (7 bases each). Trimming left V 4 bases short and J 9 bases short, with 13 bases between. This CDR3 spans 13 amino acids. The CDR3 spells CASSSGGAGEQFF. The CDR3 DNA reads TGTGCCAGCAGTTCAGGGGGGGCTGGTGAGCAGTTCTTC.

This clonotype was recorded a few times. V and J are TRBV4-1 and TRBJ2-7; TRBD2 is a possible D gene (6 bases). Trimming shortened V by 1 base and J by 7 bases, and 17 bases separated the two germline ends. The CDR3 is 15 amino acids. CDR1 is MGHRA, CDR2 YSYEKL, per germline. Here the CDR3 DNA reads TGCGCCAGCAGCCAAGCATGGGACTCTCGGAGAGAGCAGTACTTC. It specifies CASSQAWDSRREQYF.

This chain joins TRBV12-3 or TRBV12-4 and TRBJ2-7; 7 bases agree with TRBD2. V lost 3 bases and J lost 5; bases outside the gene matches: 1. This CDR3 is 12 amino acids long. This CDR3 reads CASSFSGHEQYF. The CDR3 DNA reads TGTGCCAGCAGTTTTAGCGGGCACGAGCAGTACTTC.

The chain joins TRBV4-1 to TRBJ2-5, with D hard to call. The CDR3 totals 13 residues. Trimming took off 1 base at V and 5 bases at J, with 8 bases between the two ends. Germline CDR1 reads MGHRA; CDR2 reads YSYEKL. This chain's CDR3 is CASSQVGSETQYF. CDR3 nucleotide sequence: TGCGCCAGCAGCCAAGTGGGCTCGGAGACCCAGTACTTC.

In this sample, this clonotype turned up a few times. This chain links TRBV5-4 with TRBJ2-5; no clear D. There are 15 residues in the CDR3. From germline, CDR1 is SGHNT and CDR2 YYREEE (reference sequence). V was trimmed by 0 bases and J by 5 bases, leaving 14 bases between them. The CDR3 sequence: CASSLGRWPGETQYF. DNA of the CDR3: TGTGCCAGCAGCTTGGGTCGGTGGCCTGGTGAGACCCAGTACTTC.

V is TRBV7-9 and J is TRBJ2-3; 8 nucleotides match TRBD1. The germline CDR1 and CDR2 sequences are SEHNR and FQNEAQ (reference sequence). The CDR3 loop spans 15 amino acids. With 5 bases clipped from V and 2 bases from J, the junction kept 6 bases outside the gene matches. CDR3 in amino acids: CASSETGETTDTQYF. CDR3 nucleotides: TGTGCCAGCAGCGAGACAGGGGAGACCACAGATACGCAGTATTTT.

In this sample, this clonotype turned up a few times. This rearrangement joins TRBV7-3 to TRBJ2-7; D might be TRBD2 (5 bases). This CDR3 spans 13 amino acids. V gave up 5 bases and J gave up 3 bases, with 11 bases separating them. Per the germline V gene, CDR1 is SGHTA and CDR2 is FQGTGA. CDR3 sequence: CASSEGRGYEQYF. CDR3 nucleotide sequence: TGTGCCAGCAGCGAGGGCCGGGGCTACGAGCAGTACTTC.

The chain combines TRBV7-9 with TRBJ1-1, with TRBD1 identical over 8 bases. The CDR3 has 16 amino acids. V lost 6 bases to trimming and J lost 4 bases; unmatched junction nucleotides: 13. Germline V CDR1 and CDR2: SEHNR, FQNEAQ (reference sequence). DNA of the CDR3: TGTGCCAGCAGTCCCACAGGGGGAGGGCGAGGCACTGAAGCTTTCTTT. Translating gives CASSPTGGGRGTEAFF.

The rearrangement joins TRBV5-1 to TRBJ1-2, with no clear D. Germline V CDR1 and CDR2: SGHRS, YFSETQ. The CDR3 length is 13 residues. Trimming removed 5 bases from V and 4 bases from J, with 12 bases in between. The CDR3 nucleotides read TGCGCCAGCAGTGGCGGAAAGATCTATGGCTACACCTTC. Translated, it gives CASSGGKIYGYTF.

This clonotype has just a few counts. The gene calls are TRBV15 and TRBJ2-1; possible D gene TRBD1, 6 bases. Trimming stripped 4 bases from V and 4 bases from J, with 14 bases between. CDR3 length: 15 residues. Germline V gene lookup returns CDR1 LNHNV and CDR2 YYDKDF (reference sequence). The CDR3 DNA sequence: TGTGCCACCAGCAAAGAGGACAGAGCTTACAATGAGCAGTTCTTC. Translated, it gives CATSKEDRAYNEQFF.

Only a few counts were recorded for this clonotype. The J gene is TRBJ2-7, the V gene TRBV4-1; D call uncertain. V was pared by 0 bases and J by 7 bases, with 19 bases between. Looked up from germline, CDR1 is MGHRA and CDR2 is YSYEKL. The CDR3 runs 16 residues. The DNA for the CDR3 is TGCGCCAGCAGCCAAGATACCGAGGCATATCTAGGGGAGCAGTACTTC. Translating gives CASSQDTEAYLGEQYF.

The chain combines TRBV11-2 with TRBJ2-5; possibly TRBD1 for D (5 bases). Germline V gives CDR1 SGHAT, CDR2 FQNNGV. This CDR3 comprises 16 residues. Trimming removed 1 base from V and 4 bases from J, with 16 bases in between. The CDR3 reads CASSLVGQGLRETQYF. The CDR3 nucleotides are TGTGCCAGCAGCTTAGTTGGTCAGGGCCTTAGAGAGACCCAGTACTTC.

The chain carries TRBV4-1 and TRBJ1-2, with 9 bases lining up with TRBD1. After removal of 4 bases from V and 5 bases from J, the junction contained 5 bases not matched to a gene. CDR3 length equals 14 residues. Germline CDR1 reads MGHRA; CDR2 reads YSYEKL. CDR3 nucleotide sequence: TGCGCCAGCAGCCCGACAGGGGGAAGGTATGGCTACACCTTC. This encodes CASSPTGGRYGYTF.

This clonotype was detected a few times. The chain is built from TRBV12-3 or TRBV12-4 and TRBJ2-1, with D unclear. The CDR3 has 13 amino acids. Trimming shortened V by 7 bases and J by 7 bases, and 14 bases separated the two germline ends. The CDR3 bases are TGTGCCAGCACAGGAGTTGGATGGAATGAGCAGTTCTTC. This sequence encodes CASTGVGWNEQFF.

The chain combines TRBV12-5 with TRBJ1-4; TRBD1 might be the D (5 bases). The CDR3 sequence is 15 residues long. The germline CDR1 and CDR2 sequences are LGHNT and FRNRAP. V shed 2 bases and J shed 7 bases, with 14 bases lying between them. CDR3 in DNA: TGTGCTAGTGGTTTGCCAGAAGAGAGGGGTGAAAAACTGTTTTTT. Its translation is CASGLPEERGEKLFF.